Presented here are 2 T cell receptor beta chains from one specimen sequenced in a study of radiotherapy plus CTLA-4 blockade in lung cancer. Only in-frame clones appear in the TCRdb table, and some are missing; sequencing was by immunoSEQ multiplex PCR. The sample has approximately 75,000 clones, roughly 80% seen once; the top ten hold more than 7%. The material sequenced was peripheral blood, taken from a patient treated with radiotherapy plus ipilimumab. These receptors were taken from a human donor with non-small cell lung cancer who had a complete response to radiotherapy plus ipilimumab.

The CDR3 region is CASSESSGANVLTF. DNA of the CDR3: TGCGCCAGCAGTGAGTCGAGTGGGGCCAACGTCCTGACTTTC. This chain uses TRBV10-1 with TRBJ2-6; D is undetermined. In germline, CDR1 is WNHNN, CDR2 SYGVQD (reference sequence). The CDR3 is made up of 14 amino acids. Deletions cut 0 bases from V and 3 bases from J, with 3 bases between.

The chain combines TRBV6-6 with TRBJ1-5, with D uncertain. Trimming took 7 bases from V and 0 from J, leaving 7 bases between them. Germline loops: CDR1 MNHNY, CDR2 SVGAGI (reference sequence). The CDR3 is 13 amino acids. CDR3 DNA: TGTGCCAGCACACGGGATAGCAATCAGCCCCAGCATTTT. Translation gives CASTRDSNQPQHF.